This T cell receptor (beta chain) was documented in a study of cytomegalovirus exposure and HLA in healthy donors. Study context: Both the roughly 120 validation repertoires and the approximately 620 first-cohort repertoires used the same platform, as reported by a later analysis.

Data came from immunoSEQ multiplex PCR; TCRdb stores just in-frame clones and leaves some out. Of roughly 220,000 clones in the sample, over 80% were seen once. V shed 5 bases and J 7 bases; nucleotides not matched to a gene: 17. The CDR3 extends over 17 amino acids. Germline V lookup: CDR1 SGHVS, CDR2 FNYEAQ. Study results and caveats: A classifier reportedly called cytomegalovirus status with high sensitivity and specificity. It was 150 to 200 TCR beta chains that were listed as cytomegalovirus-associated.

The sample holds one count of this clone. Its specificity is unknown. The sample consisted of PBMCs. The clonotype was recovered from a woman under 30 in good health and CMV-seronegative. The V and J genes are TRBV7-6 and TRBJ2-1, with TRBD1 matching over 7 bases. CDR3 protein: CASSLTNLWTGSNEQFF. DNA for the CDR3: TGTGCCAGCAGCCTCACAAACCTTTGGACAGGTTCTAATGAGCAGTTCTTC.